These 21 T cell receptor beta chains came from one sample sequenced in a study of neoadjuvant anti-PD-1 for oral cavity cancer. The table came from immunoSEQ multiplex PCR; TCRdb's copy has only in-frame clones and leaves some out. Found here are 13,000 to 15,000 clones, 50% to 70% of them singletons; the top ten hold roughly 2.9%. Here the sequenced sample was PBMCs, taken before nivolumab (anti-PD-1) treatment. These receptors all stem from a person between 40 and 85 years old with oral cavity squamous cell carcinoma.

J is TRBJ2-7 and V is TRBV11-2; a possible D gene is TRBD2 (6 bases). The ends were cut back, 2 bases at V and 4 bases at J, with 12 bases in the middle. The CDR3 loop spans 14 amino acids. In germline, CDR1 is SGHAT, CDR2 FQNNGV. The CDR3 is CASSLSLAGYEQYF. In DNA form, the CDR3 reads TGTGCCAGCAGCTTATCACTAGCTGGGTACGAGCAGTACTTC.

V is TRBV6-1 and J is TRBJ1-4, with 9 positions matching TRBD1. The CDR3 is made up of 15 amino acids. The junction had 14 bases not matched to a gene; V was cut back by 7 bases and J by 11 bases. CDR1 MNHNS and CDR2 SASEGT come from the germline V gene. The CDR3 region has the DNA TGTGCCAGCATGCCGGGGACAGGGAACTTTGGGAAACTGTTTTTT. Amino acid sequence: CASMPGTGNFGKLFF.

A few counts support this clone. V gene TRBV6-1 combines with J gene TRBJ2-2; D possibly corresponds to TRBD1 (5 bases). The CDR3 covers 14 residues. Per the germline V gene, CDR1 is MNHNS and CDR2 is SASEGT. V lost 10 bases and J lost 1, with 13 bases in between. The chain's CDR3 is CAIRIQENTGELFF. CDR3 in DNA: TGTGCCATCCGAATACAGGAGAACACCGGGGAGCTGTTTTTT.

This chain joins TRBV28 and TRBJ1-5; 9 nucleotides agree with TRBD1. The CDR3 consists of 16 residues. In germline, CDR1 is MDHEN, CDR2 SYDVKM. Trimming at V came to 6 bases and at J to 6 bases, leaving 12 bases not matched to a gene. The CDR3 is CASRPPGTGWGQPQHF. The CDR3 DNA reads as TGTGCCAGCAGACCACCCGGGACAGGGTGGGGTCAGCCCCAGCATTTT. The variable domain in full, with the rest retrieved from reference TRBV28 and TRBJ1-5, is DVKVTQSSRYLVKRTGEKVFLECVQDMDHENMFWYRQDPGLGLRLIYFSYDVKMKEKGDIPEGYSVSREKKERFSLILESASTNQTSMYLCASRPPGTGWGQPQHFGDGTRLSIL.

V gene TRBV2 combines with J gene TRBJ1-1; D might be TRBD1 (6 bases). The germline CDR1 and CDR2 sequences are SNHLY and FYNNEI. Trimming removed 5 bases at V and 11 bases at J, with 12 bases between. This CDR3 region has 11 residues. The CDR3 bases are TGTGCCAGCAGTAATCGGCAGGGGGCTTTCTTT. This sequence encodes CASSNRQGAFF.

The chain employs TRBV14 and TRBJ2-7, with 11 bases lining up with TRBD1. The CDR3 length is 16 residues. CDR1 and CDR2 from the germline V gene are SGHDN and FVKESK. J gave up 7 bases and V 4 bases, and 12 bases lay outside the gene matches. The CDR3 here is CASSRRRVGQGDEQYF. The CDR3 nucleotides are TGTGCCAGCAGCCGGAGACGTGTGGGACAGGGGGATGAGCAGTACTTC.

The gene calls are TRBV19 and TRBJ2-7; 7 nucleotides agree with TRBD1. V shed 6 bases and J 5 bases; nucleotides not matched to a gene: 7. The CDR3 runs to 13 residues. The germline gives CDR1 LNHDA, CDR2 SQIVND (reference sequence). CDR3 coding DNA: TGTGCCAGTAGAAGGACAGGCATGGACGAGCAGTACTTC. Amino acid sequence: CASRRTGMDEQYF.

The chain has TRBV29-1 and TRBJ2-3; D call uncertain. Trimming removed 7 bases from V and 3 bases from J, with 11 bases in between. The length of the CDR3 is 12 residues. Germline assignment: CDR1 SQVTM and CDR2 ANQGSEA. The CDR3: CSAAPPTDTQYF. The CDR3 region has the DNA TGCAGCGCTGCCCCTCCAACAGATACGCAGTATTTT.

The gene calls are TRBV29-1 and TRBJ2-7; D unresolved. Per germline, CDR1 SQVTM and CDR2 ANQGSEA. There are 12 residues in the CDR3. Trimming shortened V by 6 bases and J by 4 bases, and 13 bases separated the two germline ends. CDR3 coding DNA: TGCAGCGTCTCCCTGACCCTATACGAGCAGTACTTC. Translation gives CSVSLTLYEQYF.

This clone has a handful of counts. The chain joins TRBV27 to TRBJ2-5; D is undetermined. CDR1 and CDR2 from the germline V gene are MNHEY and SMNVEV (reference sequence). Trimming stripped 5 bases from V and 1 base from J, with 8 bases between. The CDR3 spans 13 residues. CDR3 sequence (DNA): TGTGCCAGCAGTCTAGACTCCCAAGAGACCCAGTACTTC. It specifies CASSLDSQETQYF.

CDR3 in amino acids: CASSGLRDTQYF. The CDR3 bases are TGTGCCAGCAGTGGACTCCGAGATACGCAGTATTTT. This sequence joins TRBV2 and TRBJ2-3; no clear D gene. This CDR3 region has 12 residues. V lost 4 bases, J lost 5 bases, and 7 bases lay in between. CDR1 and CDR2 from the germline V gene are SNHLY and FYNNEI.

The V call is TRBV13, the J call TRBJ2-7, with 7 bases identical to TRBD1. The J segment lost 3 bases and the V segment lost 5 bases, leaving 7 bases of the junction unmatched. CDR3 size: 14 residues. Germline V CDR1 and CDR2: PRHDT, FYEKMQ (reference sequence). The CDR3 region has the DNA TGTGCCAGCAGCCAGACAGGGAGCCACTACGAGCAGTACTTC. Translation gives CASSQTGSHYEQYF.

The J gene is TRBJ2-5, the V gene TRBV27; no clear D gene. CDR1 and CDR2 (germline): MNHEY, SMNVEV (reference sequence). Trimming left V 3 bases short and J 4 bases short, with 9 bases between. The CDR3 has 13 amino acids. The CDR3 sequence is CASSFVVGETQYF. The CDR3 DNA reads as TGTGCCAGCAGTTTCGTAGTGGGAGAGACCCAGTACTTC.

The chain carries TRBV9 and TRBJ1-5; no clear D. This CDR3 spans 15 amino acids. V dropped 2 bases and J dropped 2 bases, with 11 bases sitting between them. From germline, CDR1 is SGDLS and CDR2 YYNGEE. The CDR3 DNA sequence: TGTGCCAGCAGCGTTGATGGCGTCGGCAATCAGCCCCAGCATTTT. Translation gives CASSVDGVGNQPQHF.

This clone appeared a few times. The V gene is TRBV7-2, the J gene TRBJ1-1; D not certain. This CDR3 is 12 amino acids long. Germline-derived CDR1 and CDR2 are SGHTA and FQGNSA. The V end was cut by 3 bases, the J end by 8 bases, with 10 bases between. This chain's CDR3 is CASSFVGREAFF. The CDR3 nucleotides are TGTGCCAGCAGCTTTGTAGGTCGGGAAGCTTTCTTT.

The CDR3 sequence is CASSPEVNTGELFF. In nucleotides, the CDR3 is TGTGCCAGCAGCCCGGAAGTGAACACCGGGGAGCTGTTTTTT. This chain uses TRBV7-9 with TRBJ2-2; D is unresolved. V lost 5 bases and J lost 1, with 8 bases in between. Germline assignment: CDR1 SEHNR and CDR2 FQNEAQ (reference sequence). This CDR3 is built from 14 residues.

This rearrangement joins TRBV5-1 to TRBJ2-2; tentatively, D is TRBD1 (5 bases). Germline CDR1 and CDR2: SGHRS and YFSETQ. V lost 2 bases and J 8 bases, leaving 10 bases between the germline ends. CDR3 length equals 13 residues. The CDR3, as DNA: TGCGCCAGCAGCTTCGCAGGGAAGGGGGAGCTGTTTTTT. It specifies CASSFAGKGELFF.

This rearrangement joins TRBV11-3 to TRBJ2-5; the D gene is possibly TRBD2 (5 bases). The CDR3 sequence is 13 residues long. With 8 bases removed from V and 4 bases from J, the gap between germline ends came to 14 bases. Germline CDR1 is SGHNT and CDR2 is YENEEA. DNA for the CDR3: TGTGCCAGCGTGGAGGTGGGTAGAGAGACCCAGTACTTC. Its translation: CASVEVGRETQYF.

This chain joins TRBV11-2 and TRBJ1-3, with D possibly being TRBD1 (5 bases). V was shortened by 5 bases and J by 3 bases, with 14 bases between the two germline ends. This CDR3 has 15 amino acids. The germline V gene has CDR1 SGHAT and CDR2 FQNNGV. The CDR3 sequence is CASSMLAGFGNTIYF. CDR3 coding DNA: TGTGCCAGCAGCATGTTAGCAGGGTTTGGAAACACCATATATTTT.

This clone was observed a few times. The chain couples TRBV28 to TRBJ2-7, with a weak D call TRBD2 (5 bases). This CDR3 comprises 15 residues. V lost 7 bases, J lost 3 bases, and 19 bases lay in between. Per the germline V gene, CDR1 is MDHEN and CDR2 is SYDVKM. The CDR3 nucleotides are TGTGCCAGCATTAGTTTGGCGGGCGGAGGCTACGAGCAGTACTTC. Protein: CASISLAGGGYEQYF.

The table lists this clone with a count of one. V is TRBV4-2 and J is TRBJ2-7; TRBD2 matches at 9 bases. The CDR3 totals 15 residues. V was pared by 1 base and J by 0 bases, with 1 base of the junction left unmatched. The germline CDR1 and CDR2 sequences are LGHNA and YNFKEQ. The CDR3, as DNA: TGTGCCAGCAGCCAAGGTAGCGGGAGCTCCTACGAGCAGTACTTC. This codes for CASSQGSGSSYEQYF.